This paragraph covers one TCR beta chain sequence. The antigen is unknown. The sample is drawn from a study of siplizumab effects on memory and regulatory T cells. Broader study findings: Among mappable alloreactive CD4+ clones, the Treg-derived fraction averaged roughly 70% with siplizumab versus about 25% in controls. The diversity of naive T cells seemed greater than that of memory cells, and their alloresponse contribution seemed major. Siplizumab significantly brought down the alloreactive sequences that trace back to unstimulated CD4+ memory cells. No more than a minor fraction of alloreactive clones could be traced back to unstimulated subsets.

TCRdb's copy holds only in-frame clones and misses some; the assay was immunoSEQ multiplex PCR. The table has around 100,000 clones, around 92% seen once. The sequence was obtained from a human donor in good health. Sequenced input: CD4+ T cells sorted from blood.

The chain's CDR3 is CASSLIWDQPQHF. CDR3 nucleotide sequence: TGTGCCAGCAGCTTAATATGGGATCAGCCCCAGCATTTT. The rearrangement uses TRBV7-3 and TRBJ1-5, with D hard to call. CDR3 length: 13 amino acids. Germline V gene data show CDR1 as SGHTA and CDR2 as FQGTGA. The V gene lost 1 base and the J gene lost 5 bases, with 6 bases spanning the gap.